This T cell receptor (beta chain) appears in the sequencing data of a study of cytomegalovirus exposure and HLA in healthy donors. Study as a whole: Early released data had tens of millions of unique TCRs, all coming from HLA-typed donors.

The V gene's germline CDR1 is MNHEY and CDR2 SVGAGI. CDR3 length equals 14 residues. Deletions cut 6 bases from V and 2 bases from J, with 13 bases between. This clone was observed a few times. The antigen is undetermined. Though nominally healthy at sampling, donors likely had unrecorded immune exposures. General study results and limits: The authors later linked a missense DCLRE1C variant to TCR beta V- and J-gene trimming.

Primers included in the PCR were 60 Vbeta and 13 Jbeta primers. The assay was immunoSEQ multiplex PCR, and TCRdb's table has in-frame clones only and misses some. The table includes approximately 30,000 clones, approximately 61% detected once. The clonotype originates from a man between 50 and 59 years old in good health and CMV-seropositive. Sample: PBMCs. The gene calls are TRBV6-5 and TRBJ1-1, with D possibly being TRBD1 (5 bases). The CDR3 nucleotides are TGTGCCAGCAGATTGAGGACAAAAAACACTGAAGCTTTCTTT. Translation gives CASRLRTKNTEAFF.